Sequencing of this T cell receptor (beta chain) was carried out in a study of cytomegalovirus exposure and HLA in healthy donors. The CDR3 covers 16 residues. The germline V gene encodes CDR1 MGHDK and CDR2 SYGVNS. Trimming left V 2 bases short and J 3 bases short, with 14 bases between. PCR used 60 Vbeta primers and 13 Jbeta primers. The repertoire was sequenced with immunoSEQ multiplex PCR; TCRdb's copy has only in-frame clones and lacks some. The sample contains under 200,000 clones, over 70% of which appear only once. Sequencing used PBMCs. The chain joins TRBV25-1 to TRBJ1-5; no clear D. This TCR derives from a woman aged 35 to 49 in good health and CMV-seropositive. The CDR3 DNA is TGTGCCAGCAGTGAACTTTGGCAGGAAAACAATCAGCCCCAGCATTTT. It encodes CASSELWQENNQPQHF.